This passage covers 26 T cell receptor beta chains from one sample sequenced in a study of blood T cell repertoires in COVID-19. The repertoire was sequenced with immunoSEQ multiplex PCR; TCRdb's copy has only in-frame clones and lacks some. This repertoire shows roughly 500,000 clones, around nine tenths found once; its top ten account for over 1.5%. Sequences were obtained from PBMCs or T cells enriched from blood (not recorded which). The receptors originated from a woman in her 40s who had recovered from COVID-19.

The V call is TRBV2, the J call TRBJ2-1; 7 bases align to TRBD2. This CDR3 has 14 residues. The V gene end was trimmed by 6 bases and the J gene end by 4 bases; junction bases not matched to a gene: 6. The germline gives CDR1 SNHLY, CDR2 FYNNEI. The CDR3 reads CASSKAGLYNEQFF. In DNA form, the CDR3 reads TGTGCCAGCAGCAAAGCGGGACTATACAATGAGCAGTTCTTC.

This chain uses TRBV10-3 with TRBJ2-7, with 9 nucleotides matching TRBD2. Germline V gene sequence: CDR1 ENHRY, CDR2 SYGVKD. V was clipped by 0 bases and J by 6 bases; unmatched bases: 21. This CDR3 region has 20 residues. The DNA for the CDR3 is TGTGCCATCAGTGAGTCACCCGTCGCCAATTATGGCGCGGGAGGGACCGAGCAGTACTTC. It specifies CAISESPVANYGAGGTEQYF.

As regards this clone: This specimen includes other DNA sequences encoding the same CDR3. The rearrangement joins TRBV5-4 to TRBJ2-5; no clear D gene. The CDR3 runs 14 residues. V was trimmed by 0 bases and J by 1 base, leaving 7 bases between them. From germline, CDR1 is SGHNT and CDR2 YYREEE (reference sequence). The CDR3 sequence: CASSLVVSQETQYF. CDR3 sequence (DNA): TGTGCCAGCAGCTTGGTCGTCAGCCAAGAGACCCAGTACTTC.

J is TRBJ1-2 and V is TRBV28; tentative D call: TRBD1 (5 bases). CDR1 and CDR2 (germline): MDHEN, SYDVKM. This CDR3 contains 12 residues. V was cut by 3 bases and J by 4 bases, with 6 bases left in between. DNA for the CDR3: TGTGCCAGCAGTTTCGGGGGCTATGGCTACACCTTC. Protein product: CASSFGGYGYTF.

This chain joins TRBV5-1 and TRBJ1-1; 8 bases are a match to TRBD1. J lost 3 bases, V lost 3 bases, and 4 bases had no gene match. Germline-derived CDR1 and CDR2 are SGHRS and YFSETQ. This CDR3 has 14 amino acids. The CDR3 region is CASSWDRWYTEAFF. CDR3 sequence (DNA): TGCGCCAGCAGCTGGGACAGGTGGTACACTGAAGCTTTCTTT.

This clone was found a few times. The chain uses TRBV28 and TRBJ1-4; 8 bases are a match to TRBD1. The CDR3 loop spans 13 amino acids. CDR1 MDHEN and CDR2 SYDVKM come from the germline V gene. J lost 8 bases, V lost 7 bases, and 6 bases had no gene match. The CDR3 here is CASNIQGGEKLFF. DNA for the CDR3: TGTGCCAGCAATATACAGGGGGGAGAAAAACTGTTTTTT.

The J gene is TRBJ1-5, the V gene TRBV15; D is perhaps TRBD1 (5 bases). The CDR3 has 15 residues. With 1 base removed from V and 2 bases from J, the gap between germline ends came to 9 bases. CDR1 is LNHNV, CDR2 YYDKDF, per germline (reference sequence). The CDR3 bases are TGTGCCACCAGCAGAGGGCCGGGGGGCAATCAGCCCCAGCATTTT. The encoded protein is CATSRGPGGNQPQHF.

The genes are TRBV27 and TRBJ2-7; possible D gene TRBD2, 6 bases. Per germline, CDR1 MNHEY and CDR2 SMNVEV (reference sequence). With 4 bases removed from V and 0 bases from J, the gap between germline ends came to 19 bases. The CDR3 contains 17 residues. The CDR3 sequence is CASSSGVAGYFSYEQYF. In nucleotides, the CDR3 is TGTGCCAGCAGTTCTGGGGTTGCGGGATATTTCTCCTACGAGCAGTACTTC.

This chain connects TRBV7-2 to TRBJ1-6, with 9 bases identical to TRBD1. Germline trimming cut 5 bases from V and 11 bases from J; bases unmatched to any gene: 7. The CDR3 has 14 residues. Germline assignment: CDR1 SGHTA and CDR2 FQGNSA. Here the CDR3 reads CASSIQGQGAPLHF. The CDR3 bases are TGTGCCAGCAGCATCCAGGGACAGGGAGCACCCCTCCACTTT.

This chain joins TRBV4-3 and TRBJ1-3; no reliable D call. The germline CDR1 and CDR2 sequences are LGHNA and YSLEER. The CDR3 is 14 amino acids. The V and J ends lost 2 bases and 2 bases respectively, with 7 bases between them. CDR3 in amino acids: CASSQWRAGNTIYF. The CDR3 DNA reads as TGCGCCAGCAGCCAATGGCGGGCTGGAAACACCATATATTTT.

The chain employs TRBV2 and TRBJ1-1; TRBD1 might be the D (5 bases). CDR1 and CDR2 (germline): SNHLY, FYNNEI. With 4 bases removed from V and 0 bases from J, the gap between germline ends came to 18 bases. CDR3 length: 17 amino acids. Here the CDR3 DNA reads TGTGCCAGCAGTGGATACACCCTACAGGAAATGAACACTGAAGCTTTCTTT. Its protein product is CASSGYTLQEMNTEAFF.

In its sample, this clone was seen once. The J gene is TRBJ2-7, the V gene TRBV4-1, with D tentatively TRBD1 (5 bases). Germline CDR1 is MGHRA and CDR2 is YSYEKL. This CDR3 has 13 residues. The V gene lost 0 bases and the J gene lost 13 bases, with 16 bases spanning the gap. CDR3 in amino acids: CASSQDRTPPFYF. CDR3 sequence (DNA): TGCGCCAGCAGCCAAGATAGGACACCGCCGTTCTACTTC.

The chain couples TRBV5-4 to TRBJ2-1, with 12 nucleotides matching TRBD2. Germline V gene data show CDR1 as SGHNT and CDR2 as YYREEE (reference sequence). J lost 5 bases, V lost 4 bases, and 7 bases had no gene match. The CDR3 is 16 amino acids. The DNA of the CDR3 is TGTGCCAGCAGCCTACGCAGACTAGCGGGAGACAATGAGCAGTTCTTC. Protein: CASSLRRLAGDNEQFF.

The rearrangement uses TRBV11-2 and TRBJ1-2, with TRBD1 as a possible D gene (5 bases). The V end lost 1 base, the J end lost 1 base, and 10 bases lay between the germline ends. CDR1 SGHAT and CDR2 FQNNGV come from the germline V gene. There are 15 residues in the CDR3. As DNA, the CDR3 is TGTGCCAGCAGCTTAGCGGCAGGGTTTAACTATGGCTACACCTTC. Translating it yields CASSLAAGFNYGYTF.

V and J are TRBV6-2 or TRBV6-3 and TRBJ2-5, with 12 bases aligning to TRBD1. The germline CDR1 and CDR2 sequences are MNHEY and SVGEGT. The V and J ends lost 6 bases and 1 base, in that order; junction bases with no gene match: 9. The CDR3 consists of 17 residues. The CDR3 nucleotides are TGTGCCAGCAGCCGGGACAGGGGGCAGCCTGGCCAAGAGACCCAGTACTTC. This sequence encodes CASSRDRGQPGQETQYF.

The chain couples TRBV7-2 to TRBJ1-1; the D gene is possibly TRBD1 (6 bases). CDR1 is SGHTA and CDR2 is FQGNSA in the germline V gene. The CDR3 is 14 residues long. V gave up 5 bases and J gave up 1 base, with 11 bases separating them. The CDR3 nucleotides read TGTGCCAGCAGCCCCTGGACAGCGAACACTGAAGCTTTCTTT. This encodes CASSPWTANTEAFF.

This clone is a singleton in its sample. The CDR3 is CSASEPGLAGQGGYEQYF. DNA of the CDR3: TGCAGTGCTAGTGAACCGGGACTAGCGGGTCAAGGGGGCTACGAGCAGTACTTC. The chain is built from TRBV20-1 and TRBJ2-7, with 12 bases aligning to TRBD2. The CDR3 runs to 18 residues. J lost 3 bases, V lost 3 bases, and 15 bases had no gene match. The germline V gene has CDR1 DFQATT and CDR2 SNEGSKA (reference sequence).

This clone occurred once. The chain combines TRBV25-1 with TRBJ2-1, with D perhaps TRBD2 (6 bases). There are 17 residues in the CDR3. The germline V gene has CDR1 MGHDK and CDR2 SYGVNS. With 5 bases removed from V and 0 bases from J, the gap between germline ends came to 17 bases. CDR3 nucleotide sequence: TGTGCCAGCAGTCCCCCGGCGGGAAGAGCCTCCTACAATGAGCAGTTCTTC. Its translation is CASSPPAGRASYNEQFF. Drawing the rest from reference TRBV25-1 and TRBJ2-1, the complete variable domain is EADIYQTPRYLVIGTGKKITLECSQTMGHDKMYWYQQDPGMELHLIHYSYGVNSTEKGDLSSESTVSRIRTEHFPLTLESARPSHTSQYLCASSPPAGRASYNEQFFGPGTRLTVL.

The V and J genes are TRBV20-1 and TRBJ2-7; 11 bases agree with TRBD2. The CDR3 is made up of 15 amino acids. Trimming cost V 3 bases and J 4 bases; bases outside gene matches: 8. Germline CDR1 and CDR2: DFQATT and SNEGSKA (reference sequence). CDR3 loop: CSASPGTSGVYEQYF. The CDR3 DNA sequence: TGCAGTGCTAGTCCCGGGACTAGCGGAGTTTACGAGCAGTACTTC.

The chain joins TRBV7-8 to TRBJ2-7, with 7 bases matching TRBD1. V dropped 1 base and J dropped 6; count of bases not matched to a gene: 18. CDR3 size: 18 residues. Per the germline V gene, CDR1 is SGHVS and CDR2 is FQNEAQ. CDR3 sequence (DNA): TGTGCCAGCAGCTTAGTTGGAAGCCCGGGACAGACACCATCCGAGCAGTACTTC. Protein sequence: CASSLVGSPGQTPSEQYF.

This sequence joins TRBV7-9 and TRBJ1-2; 9 bases fit TRBD1. The CDR3 extends over 14 amino acids. CDR1 is SEHNR, CDR2 FQNEAQ, per germline (reference sequence). The ends lost 0 bases at V and 8 bases at J; junction bases unmatched: 4. The CDR3 is CASSLAQGAGGYTF. The DNA of the CDR3 is TGTGCCAGCAGCTTAGCACAGGGGGCGGGAGGCTACACCTTC.

The chain has TRBV11-3 and TRBJ2-2; perhaps TRBD1 as D (5 bases). Germline V gene sequence: CDR1 SGHNT, CDR2 YENEEA. Trimming pared 5 bases from V and 4 bases from J, leaving 14 bases between. The CDR3 contains 15 residues. The CDR3 region is CASSRRTFRTGELFF. Here the CDR3 DNA reads TGTGCCAGCAGCCGTCGGACATTCCGCACCGGGGAGCTGTTTTTT.

The V and J genes are TRBV7-9 and TRBJ1-1, with a possible D match to TRBD1 (5 bases). Germline V CDR1 and CDR2: SEHNR, FQNEAQ (reference sequence). The CDR3 is 15 residues long. Trimming shortened V by 8 bases and J by 1 base, and 17 bases separated the two germline ends. The CDR3 sequence: CASRDQGSANTEAFF. For the CDR3, the DNA is TGTGCCAGCCGCGATCAGGGCTCCGCGAACACTGAAGCTTTCTTT.

This rearrangement joins TRBV3-1 (or the pseudogene TRBV3-2) to TRBJ2-2; 11 bases align to TRBD2. V dropped 3 bases and J dropped 6; count of bases not matched to a gene: 6. This CDR3 comprises 16 residues. Germline V gene data show CDR1 as LGHDT and CDR2 as YNNKEL (reference sequence). For the CDR3, the DNA is TGTGCCAGCAGCCAGGGGACTAGCGGCTGGCCCGGGGAGCTGTTTTTT. The encoded protein is CASSQGTSGWPGELFF.

The rearrangement uses TRBV7-2 and TRBJ2-3; 14 positions match TRBD2. This CDR3 is built from 19 residues. The J segment lost 1 base and the V segment lost 1 base, leaving 7 bases of the junction unmatched. Germline lookup yields CDR1 SGHTA and CDR2 FQGNSA. The CDR3 here is CASSLVARLAGGGTDTQYF. The CDR3 nucleotides read TGTGCCAGCAGCTTAGTTGCCCGACTAGCGGGAGGGGGCACAGATACGCAGTATTTT.

The rearrangement links TRBV9 to TRBJ1-1; a weak D match, TRBD1 (5 bases). The V gene lost 2 bases and the J gene lost 5 bases, with 10 bases spanning the gap. Germline loops: CDR1 SGDLS, CDR2 YYNGEE. The CDR3 has 13 amino acids. CDR3 DNA: TGTGCCAGCAGCGTCGGGGGGAAGACTGAAGCTTTCTTT. Translation gives CASSVGGKTEAFF.